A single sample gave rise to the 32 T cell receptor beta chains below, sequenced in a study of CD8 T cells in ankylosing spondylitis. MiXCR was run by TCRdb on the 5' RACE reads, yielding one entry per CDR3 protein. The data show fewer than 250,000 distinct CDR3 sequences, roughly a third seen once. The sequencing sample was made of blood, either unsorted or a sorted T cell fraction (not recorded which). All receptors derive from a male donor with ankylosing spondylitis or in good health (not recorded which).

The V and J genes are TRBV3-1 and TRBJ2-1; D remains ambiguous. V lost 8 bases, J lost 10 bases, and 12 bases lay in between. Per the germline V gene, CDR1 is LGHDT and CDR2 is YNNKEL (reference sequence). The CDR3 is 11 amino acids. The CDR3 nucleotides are TGTGCCAGCTCAGCCCTCCGGGAGCAGTTCTTC. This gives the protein CASSALREQFF.

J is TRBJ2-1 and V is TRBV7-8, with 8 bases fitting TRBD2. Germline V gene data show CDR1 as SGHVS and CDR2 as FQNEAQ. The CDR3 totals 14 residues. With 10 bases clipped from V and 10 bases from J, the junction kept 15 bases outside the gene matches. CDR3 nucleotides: TGTGCCACCACCCCTTCGTATAGCGGGGACGAGCAGTTCTTC. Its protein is CATTPSYSGDEQFF.

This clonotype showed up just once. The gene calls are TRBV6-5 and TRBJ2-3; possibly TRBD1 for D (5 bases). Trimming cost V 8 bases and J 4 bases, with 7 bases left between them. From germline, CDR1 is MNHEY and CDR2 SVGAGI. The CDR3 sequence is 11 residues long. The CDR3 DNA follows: TGTGCCAGCCTGGGGCCAGATACGCAGTATTTT. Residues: CASLGPDTQYF.

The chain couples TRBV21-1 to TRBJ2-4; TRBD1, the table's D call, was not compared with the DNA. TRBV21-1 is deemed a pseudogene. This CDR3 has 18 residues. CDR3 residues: CASSKGAWDRDRENIQYF. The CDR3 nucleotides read TGTGCCAGCAGCAAAGGGGCATGGGACAGGGATCGCGAAAACATTCAGTACTTC.

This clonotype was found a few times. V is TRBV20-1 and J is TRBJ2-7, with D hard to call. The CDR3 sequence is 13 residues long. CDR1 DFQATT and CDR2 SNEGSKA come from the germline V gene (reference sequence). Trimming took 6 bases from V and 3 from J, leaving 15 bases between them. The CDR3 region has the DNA TGCAGTGCAGAGGCCGAGACCAGCTACGAGCAGTACTTC. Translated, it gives CSAEAETSYEQYF.

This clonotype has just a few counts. CDR3 amino acids: CASSQSPVGASYEQYF. CDR3 sequence (DNA): TGCGCCAGCAGCCAATCTCCCGTGGGGGCGTCCTACGAGCAGTACTTC. V and J are TRBV4-1 and TRBJ2-7, with D maybe TRBD1 (6 bases). The CDR3 is 16 amino acids. Germline V gene sequence: CDR1 MGHRA, CDR2 YSYEKL. V was shortened by 2 bases and J by 1 base, with 15 bases between the two germline ends.

CDR3 sequence: CASSLGVRKTSSIETQYF. CDR3 sequence (DNA): TGTGCCAGCAGCTTGGGTGTGAGGAAGACTAGCAGTATCGAGACCCAGTACTTC. This rearrangement joins TRBV5-6 to TRBJ2-5; 7 bases fit TRBD2. The CDR3 consists of 18 residues. Germline values: CDR1 SGHDT, CDR2 YYEEEE. J lost 5 bases, V lost 0 bases, and 16 bases had no gene match.

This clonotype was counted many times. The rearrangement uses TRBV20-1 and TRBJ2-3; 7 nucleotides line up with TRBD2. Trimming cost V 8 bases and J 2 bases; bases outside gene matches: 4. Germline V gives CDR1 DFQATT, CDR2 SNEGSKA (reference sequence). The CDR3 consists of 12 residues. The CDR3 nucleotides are TGCAGTCCGCGGGGGAACACAGATACGCAGTATTTT. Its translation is CSPRGNTDTQYF.

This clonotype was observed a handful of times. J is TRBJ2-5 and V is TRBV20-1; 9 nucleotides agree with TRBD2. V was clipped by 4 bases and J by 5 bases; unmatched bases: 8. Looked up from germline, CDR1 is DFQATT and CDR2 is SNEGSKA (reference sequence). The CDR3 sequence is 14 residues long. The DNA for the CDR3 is TGCAGTGCTACACCGGGACTAGCAACCGAGACCCAGTACTTC. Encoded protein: CSATPGLATETQYF.

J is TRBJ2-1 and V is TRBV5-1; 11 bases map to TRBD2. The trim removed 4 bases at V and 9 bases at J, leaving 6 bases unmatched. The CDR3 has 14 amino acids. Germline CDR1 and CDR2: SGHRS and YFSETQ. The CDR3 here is CASSTGTSGGEQFF. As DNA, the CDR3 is TGCGCCAGCAGCACCGGGACTAGCGGAGGTGAGCAGTTCTTC.

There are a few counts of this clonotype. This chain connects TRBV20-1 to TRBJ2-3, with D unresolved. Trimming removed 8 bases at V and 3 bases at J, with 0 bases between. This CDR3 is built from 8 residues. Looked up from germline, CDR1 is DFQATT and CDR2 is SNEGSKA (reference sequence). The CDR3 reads CSTDTQYF. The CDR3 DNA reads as TGCAGTACAGATACGCAGTATTTT.

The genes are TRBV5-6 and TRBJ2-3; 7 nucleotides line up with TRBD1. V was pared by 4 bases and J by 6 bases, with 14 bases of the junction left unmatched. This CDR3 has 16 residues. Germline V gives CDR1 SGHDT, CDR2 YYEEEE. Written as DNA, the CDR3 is TGTGCCAGCAGCGATGTCCTTACAGGGGAAAGGGATACGCAGTATTTT. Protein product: CASSDVLTGERDTQYF.

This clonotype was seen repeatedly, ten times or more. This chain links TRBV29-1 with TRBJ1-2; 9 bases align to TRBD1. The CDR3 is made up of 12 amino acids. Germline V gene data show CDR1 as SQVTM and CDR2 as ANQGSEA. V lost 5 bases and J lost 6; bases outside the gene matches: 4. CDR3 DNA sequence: TGCAGCGTTCGGGACAGGGTCGATGGCTACACCTTC. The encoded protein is CSVRDRVDGYTF.

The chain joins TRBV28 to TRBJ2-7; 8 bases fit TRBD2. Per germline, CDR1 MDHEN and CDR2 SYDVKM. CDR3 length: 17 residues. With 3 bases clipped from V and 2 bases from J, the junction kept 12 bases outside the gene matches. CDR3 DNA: TGTGCCAGCAGTTTGGCGAAAGGACTAGCTGAGACCTACGAGCAGTACTTC. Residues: CASSLAKGLAETYEQYF.

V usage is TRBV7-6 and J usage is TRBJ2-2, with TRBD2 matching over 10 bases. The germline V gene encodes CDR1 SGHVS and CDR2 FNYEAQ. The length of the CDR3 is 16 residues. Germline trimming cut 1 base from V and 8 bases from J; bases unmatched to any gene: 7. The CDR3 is CASSLEASGGSGELFF. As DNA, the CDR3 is TGTGCCAGCAGCTTAGAGGCTAGCGGGGGCTCTGGGGAGCTGTTTTTT.

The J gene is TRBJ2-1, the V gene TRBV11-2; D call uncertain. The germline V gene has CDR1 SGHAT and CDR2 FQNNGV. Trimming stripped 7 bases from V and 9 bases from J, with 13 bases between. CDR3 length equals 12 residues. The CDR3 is CASNPWAVEQFF. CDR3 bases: TGTGCCAGCAATCCCTGGGCGGTTGAGCAGTTCTTC.

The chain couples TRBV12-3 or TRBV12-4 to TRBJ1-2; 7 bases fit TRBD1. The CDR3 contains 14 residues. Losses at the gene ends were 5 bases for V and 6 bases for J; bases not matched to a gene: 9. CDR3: CASSVDRVIDGYTF. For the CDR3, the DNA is TGTGCCAGCAGTGTTGACAGGGTGATAGATGGCTACACCTTC.

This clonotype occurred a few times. This chain's CDR3 is CSASRGDLGGYGYTF. The CDR3 DNA reads as TGCAGTGCTAGCAGAGGGGACTTGGGGGGCTATGGCTACACCTTC. V gene TRBV20-1 combines with J gene TRBJ1-2, with a tentative D call TRBD1 (5 bases). Trimming removed 3 bases from V and 4 bases from J, with 18 bases in between. In germline, CDR1 is DFQATT, CDR2 SNEGSKA (reference sequence). This CDR3 is 15 amino acids long.

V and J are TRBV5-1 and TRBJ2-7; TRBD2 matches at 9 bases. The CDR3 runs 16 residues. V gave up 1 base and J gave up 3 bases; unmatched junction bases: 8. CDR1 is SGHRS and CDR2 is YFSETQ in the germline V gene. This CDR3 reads CASSLSPTSGSYEQYF. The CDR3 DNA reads TGCGCCAGCAGCTTGTCCCCGACTAGCGGAAGCTACGAGCAGTACTTC.

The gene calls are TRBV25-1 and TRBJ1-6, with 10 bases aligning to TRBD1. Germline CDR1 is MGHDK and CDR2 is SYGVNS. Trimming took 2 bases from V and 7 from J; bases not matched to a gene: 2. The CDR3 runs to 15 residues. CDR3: CASSEGTGENSPLHF. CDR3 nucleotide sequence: TGTGCCAGCAGTGAAGGGACAGGGGAGAATTCACCCCTCCACTTT. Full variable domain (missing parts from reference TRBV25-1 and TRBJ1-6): EADIYQTPRYLVIGTGKKITLECSQTMGHDKMYWYQQDPGMELHLIHYSYGVNSTEKGDLSSESTVSRIRTEHFPLTLESARPSHTSQYLCASSEGTGENSPLHFGNGTRLTVT.

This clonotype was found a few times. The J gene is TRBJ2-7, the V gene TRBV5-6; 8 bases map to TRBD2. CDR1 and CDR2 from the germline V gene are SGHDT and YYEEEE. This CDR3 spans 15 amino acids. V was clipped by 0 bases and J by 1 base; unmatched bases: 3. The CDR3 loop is CASSLERGPSYEQYF. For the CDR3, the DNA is TGTGCCAGCAGCTTGGAGCGGGGGCCATCCTACGAGCAGTACTTC. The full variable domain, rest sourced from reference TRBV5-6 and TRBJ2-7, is DAGVTQSPTHLIKTRGQQVTLRCSPKSGHDTVSWYQQALGQGPQFIFQYYEEEERQRGNFPDRFSGHQFPNYSSELNVNALLLGDSALYLCASSLERGPSYEQYFGPGTRLTVT.

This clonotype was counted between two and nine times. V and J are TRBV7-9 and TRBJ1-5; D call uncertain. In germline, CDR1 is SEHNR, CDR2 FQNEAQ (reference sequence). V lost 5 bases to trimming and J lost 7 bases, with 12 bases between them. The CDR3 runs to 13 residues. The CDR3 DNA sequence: TGTGCCAGCAGCCAGACCGTGGGGCAGCCCCAGCATTTT. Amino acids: CASSQTVGQPQHF.

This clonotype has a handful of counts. The CDR3, as DNA: TGTGCCAGCAGCCTAGGGGGCGACAGGGGAAGTGGCTACACCTTC. It is translated as CASSLGGDRGSGYTF. The V call is TRBV12-3 or TRBV12-4, the J call TRBJ1-2; 8 bases match TRBD1. The CDR3 is 15 residues long. Trimming removed 6 bases from V and 7 bases from J; junction bases left unmatched: 13.

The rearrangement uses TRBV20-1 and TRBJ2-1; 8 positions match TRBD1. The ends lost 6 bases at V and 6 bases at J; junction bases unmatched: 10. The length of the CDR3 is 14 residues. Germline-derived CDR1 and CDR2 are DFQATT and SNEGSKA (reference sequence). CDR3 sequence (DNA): TGCAGTGCCCTCCCGGACAGGGTACGCAATGAGCAGTTCTTC. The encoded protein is CSALPDRVRNEQFF.

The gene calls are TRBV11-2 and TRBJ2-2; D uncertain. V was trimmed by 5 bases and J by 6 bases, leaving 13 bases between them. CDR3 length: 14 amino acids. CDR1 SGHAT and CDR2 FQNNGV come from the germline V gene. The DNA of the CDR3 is TGTGCCAGCAGCGCCTTGACTGGCTCCGGGGAGCTGTTTTTT. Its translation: CASSALTGSGELFF.

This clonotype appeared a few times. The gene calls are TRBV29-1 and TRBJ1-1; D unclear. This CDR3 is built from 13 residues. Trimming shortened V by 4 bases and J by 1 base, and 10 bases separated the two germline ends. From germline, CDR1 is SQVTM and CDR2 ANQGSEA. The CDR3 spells CSVVEDPNTEAFF. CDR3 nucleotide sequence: TGCAGCGTTGTGGAGGATCCGAACACTGAAGCTTTCTTT.

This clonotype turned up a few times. The CDR3 loop is CSARVPDIPYEQYF. DNA of the CDR3: TGCAGTGCTAGAGTCCCGGACATACCCTACGAGCAGTACTTC. The chain links TRBV20-1 to TRBJ2-7; D is perhaps TRBD1 (5 bases). Germline assignment: CDR1 DFQATT and CDR2 SNEGSKA (reference sequence). The CDR3 consists of 14 residues. V shed 1 base and J shed 2 bases, with 12 bases lying between them.

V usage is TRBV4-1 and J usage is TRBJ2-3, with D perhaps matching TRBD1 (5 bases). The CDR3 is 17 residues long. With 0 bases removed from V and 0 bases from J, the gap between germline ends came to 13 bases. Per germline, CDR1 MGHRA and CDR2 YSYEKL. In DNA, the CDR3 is TGCGCCAGCAGCCAAGATCTGGCGACAGCGAGCACAGATACGCAGTATTTT. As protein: CASSQDLATASTDTQYF.

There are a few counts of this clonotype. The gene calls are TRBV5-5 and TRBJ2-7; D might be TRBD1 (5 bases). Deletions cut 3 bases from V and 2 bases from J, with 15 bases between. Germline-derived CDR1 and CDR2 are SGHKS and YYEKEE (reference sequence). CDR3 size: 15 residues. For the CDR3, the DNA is TGTGCCAGCAGCTCCACCTCAGGGTATGCCTACGAGCAGTACTTC. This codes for CASSSTSGYAYEQYF.

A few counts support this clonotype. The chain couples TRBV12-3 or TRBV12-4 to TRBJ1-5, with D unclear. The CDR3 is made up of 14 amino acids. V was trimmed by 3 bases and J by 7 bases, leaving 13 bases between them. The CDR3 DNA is TGTGCCAGCAGTTTCGGAAAGTCTGGGCAGCCCCAGCATTTT. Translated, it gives CASSFGKSGQPQHF.

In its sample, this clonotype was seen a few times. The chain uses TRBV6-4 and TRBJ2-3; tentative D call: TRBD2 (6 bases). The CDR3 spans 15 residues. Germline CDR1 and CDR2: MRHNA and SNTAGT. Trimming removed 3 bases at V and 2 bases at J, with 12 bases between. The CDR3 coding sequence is TGTGCCAGCAGTGAAACTCTAGCGCCCACAGATACGCAGTATTTT. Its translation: CASSETLAPTDTQYF.

Here the CDR3 DNA reads TGTGCCATCAGTGAAGAGGACAGGGAGGGGGAGACCCAGTACTTC. It codes for CAISEEDREGETQYF. The chain combines TRBV10-3 with TRBJ2-5, with a possible D match to TRBD1 (8 bases). The CDR3 runs to 15 residues. Germline V gene lookup returns CDR1 ENHRY and CDR2 SYGVKD. Trimming stripped 3 bases from V and 5 bases from J, with 16 bases between.